This entry lists 31 T cell receptor beta chains sequenced from one sample in a study of OX40 agonist ivuxolimab in advanced cancers. Clones were sequenced by immunoSEQ multiplex PCR, and TCRdb holds only the in-frame ones, with some missing. The table records roughly 41,000 clones, about 88% of them present only once. Here the sequenced sample was CD4+ or CD8+ T cells sorted from blood, taken in a trial of the OX40 agonist ivuxolimab. The receptors were gathered from an adult with an advanced solid tumor such as melanoma, head and neck, liver or kidney cancer.

The CDR3 DNA reads as TGTGCCAGCAGGGTAGGGGGTCTAAATCAGCCCCAGCATTTT. It codes for CASRVGGLNQPQHF. This sequence joins TRBV27 and TRBJ1-5; possibly TRBD1 for D (6 bases). CDR1 is MNHEY and CDR2 is SMNVEV in the germline V gene (reference sequence). With 6 bases removed from V and 4 bases from J, the gap between germline ends came to 13 bases. The CDR3 extends over 14 amino acids.

V usage is TRBV9 and J usage is TRBJ2-2; TRBD2 matches 10 bases. The CDR3 loop spans 16 amino acids. In germline, CDR1 is SGDLS, CDR2 YYNGEE. Trimming cost V 0 bases and J 7 bases; bases outside gene matches: 6. The CDR3 DNA is TGTGCCAGCAGCGTAGGAAGCGGGGGGGCTGGCGGGGAGCTGTTTTTT. It yields the protein CASSVGSGGAGGELFF. Combining the CDR3 with reference TRBV9 and TRBJ2-2 gives the whole variable domain DSGVTQTPKHLITATGQRVTLRCSPRSGDLSVYWYQQSLDQGLQFLIQYYNGEERAKGNILERFSAQQFPDLHSELNLSSLELGDSALYFCASSVGSGGAGGELFFGEGSRLTVL.

This sequence joins TRBV15 and TRBJ2-1, with a tentative D call TRBD1 (6 bases). CDR3 length: 18 residues. The germline V and J ends were trimmed by 0 bases and 1 base, with 16 bases remaining between them. Germline V gives CDR1 LNHNV, CDR2 YYDKDF (reference sequence). CDR3 in DNA: TGTGCCACCAGCAGAGATCGGCCACAGGGCGATTCCTACAATGAGCAGTTCTTC. This gives the protein CATSRDRPQGDSYNEQFF.

The chain combines TRBV21-1 with TRBJ1-5. TRBV21-1 is a listed pseudogene. This CDR3 contains 14 residues. CDR3 residues: CASRLHWHHQPQHF. CDR3 nucleotides: TGTGCCAGCAGGCTACATTGGCATCATCAGCCCCAGCATTTT.

The J gene is TRBJ2-3, the V gene TRBV19; 9 nucleotides line up with TRBD1. Germline CDR1 reads LNHDA; CDR2 reads SQIVND (reference sequence). With 1 base clipped from V and 1 base from J, the junction kept 9 bases outside the gene matches. The CDR3 is 18 residues long. CDR3 sequence: CASSIGPGQGSGTDTQYF. DNA of the CDR3: TGTGCCAGTAGTATAGGTCCCGGACAGGGGTCCGGCACAGATACGCAGTATTTT.

The chain joins TRBV7-9 to TRBJ2-1; D is uncertain. V lost 6 bases and J lost 4, with 10 bases in between. The CDR3 has 13 residues. Germline-derived CDR1 and CDR2 are SEHNR and FQNEAQ (reference sequence). CDR3 sequence: CASRAAPYNEQFF. Here the CDR3 DNA reads TGTGCCAGCAGGGCGGCACCTTACAATGAGCAGTTCTTC.

This chain links TRBV9 with TRBJ1-1; perhaps TRBD1 as D (5 bases). V lost 0 bases and J 3 bases, leaving 6 bases between the germline ends. This CDR3 is 13 amino acids long. The germline gives CDR1 SGDLS, CDR2 YYNGEE. The CDR3 DNA reads as TGTGCCAGCAGCGTAGGGGGGGACACTGAAGCTTTCTTT. Amino acid sequence: CASSVGGDTEAFF.

J is TRBJ2-1 and V is TRBV19; 11 bases align to TRBD2. The junction had 8 bases not matched to a gene; V was cut back by 5 bases and J by 5 bases. The CDR3 covers 16 residues. CDR1 LNHDA and CDR2 SQIVND come from the germline V gene (reference sequence). The CDR3 nucleotides are TGTGCCAGTAGTTTTTTTCTAGCGGGAGGCCACAATGAGCAGTTCTTC. Residues: CASSFFLAGGHNEQFF.

The genes are TRBV9 and TRBJ2-3; D gene uncertain. Germline V gives CDR1 SGDLS, CDR2 YYNGEE. CDR3 length: 12 amino acids. V shed 4 bases and J shed 2 bases, with 5 bases lying between them. CDR3: CASSPPTDTQYF. CDR3 coding DNA: TGTGCCAGCAGCCCCCCCACAGATACGCAGTATTTT.

V is TRBV19 and J is TRBJ2-6, with D perhaps TRBD1 or TRBD2 (6 bases each). This CDR3 is 16 amino acids long. Trimming removed 3 bases at V and 2 bases at J, with 11 bases between. CDR1 is LNHDA, CDR2 SQIVND, per germline (reference sequence). The CDR3 DNA reads TGTGCCAGTAGTATGTGGGGGGCTACTGGGGCCAACGTCCTGACTTTC. Amino acids: CASSMWGATGANVLTF.

The chain couples TRBV4-1 to TRBJ2-7; 8 positions agree with TRBD1. This CDR3 is 15 amino acids long. Germline lookup yields CDR1 MGHRA and CDR2 YSYEKL. V trimming: 0 bases; J trimming: 7 bases; junction bases outside the gene matches: 8. The CDR3 nucleotides are TGCGCCAGCAGCCAAGACCGGACAGGGTGGTATGAGCAGTACTTC. Protein product: CASSQDRTGWYEQYF.

This clone has just a few counts. The CDR3 loop reads CAWSEVNTEAFF. The CDR3 DNA sequence: TGTGCCTGGAGTGAAGTGAACACTGAAGCTTTCTTT. The gene calls are TRBV30 and TRBJ1-1; D is uncertain. Germline V lookup: CDR1 GTSNPN, CDR2 SVGIG (reference sequence). The CDR3 totals 12 residues. Trimming pared 1 base from V and 0 bases from J, leaving 3 bases between.

The gene calls are TRBV29-1 and TRBJ2-3; D ambiguous. The V end lost 0 bases, the J end lost 2 bases, and 9 bases lay between the germline ends. Germline V gene lookup returns CDR1 SQVTM and CDR2 ANQGSEA. This CDR3 spans 14 amino acids. CDR3 bases: TGCAGCGTTGAAGATTGGGCAGACACAGATACGCAGTATTTT. Residues: CSVEDWADTDTQYF.

The chain recombines TRBV28 with TRBJ2-3, with 10 bases fitting TRBD2. The CDR3 contains 16 residues. V dropped 6 bases and J dropped 4; count of bases not matched to a gene: 10. CDR1 and CDR2 from the germline V gene are MDHEN and SYDVKM. The CDR3 here is CASRLSLAGVSDTQYF. The CDR3 DNA reads TGTGCCAGCAGGTTAAGCCTAGCGGGAGTGTCAGATACGCAGTATTTT.

The gene calls are TRBV29-1 and TRBJ2-7, with TRBD2 matching over 7 bases. The length of the CDR3 is 13 residues. V was pared by 1 base and J by 5 bases, with 5 bases of the junction left unmatched. Germline loops: CDR1 SQVTM, CDR2 ANQGSEA. In DNA form, the CDR3 reads TGCAGCGTTGAAGTCGAAGGGAGGGACGAGCAGTACTTC. The encoded protein is CSVEVEGRDEQYF.

The V call is TRBV5-4, the J call TRBJ2-2; TRBD1 is a possible D gene (7 bases). Per germline, CDR1 SGHNT and CDR2 YYREEE (reference sequence). V was pared by 4 bases and J by 4 bases, with 17 bases between. This CDR3 has 16 residues. This chain's CDR3 is CASSGLQGISTGELFF. The CDR3 region has the DNA TGTGCCAGCAGCGGACTACAGGGGATATCCACCGGGGAGCTGTTTTTT.

This clone was detected once. The chain carries TRBV18 and TRBJ1-2, with D possibly being TRBD1 (5 bases). Germline V CDR1 and CDR2: KGHSH, LQKENI. V lost 3 bases, J lost 2 bases, and 13 bases lay in between. This CDR3 is 15 amino acids long. The CDR3 region is CASSPDTRNNYGYTF. The CDR3 bases are TGTGCCAGCTCACCGGACACCCGGAACAACTATGGCTACACCTTC.

The chain recombines TRBV7-2 with TRBJ2-7, with 7 bases identical to TRBD2. The CDR3 sequence is 17 residues long. Germline V gene data show CDR1 as SGHTA and CDR2 as FQGNSA. The V gene end was trimmed by 1 base and the J gene end by 4 bases; junction bases not matched to a gene: 13. The CDR3 loop is CASSLVLVTSSIYEQYF. As DNA, the CDR3 is TGTGCCAGCAGCTTAGTATTGGTGACTAGCTCAATTTACGAGCAGTACTTC.

The CDR3 sequence: CASLPGRQSSTDTQYF. CDR3 DNA: TGTGCCAGCTTACCGGGACGGCAGTCTAGCACAGATACGCAGTATTTT. The gene calls are TRBV18 and TRBJ2-3; D is tentatively TRBD1 or TRBD2 (5 bases each). This CDR3 spans 16 amino acids. Germline V lookup: CDR1 KGHSH, CDR2 LQKENI. Trimming left V 7 bases short and J 0 bases short, with 17 bases between.

The chain carries TRBV11-2 and TRBJ2-2; D is possibly TRBD1 (6 bases). This CDR3 has 16 residues. V shed 2 bases and J shed 9 bases, with 19 bases lying between them. Looked up from germline, CDR1 is SGHAT and CDR2 is FQNNGV. The CDR3 is CASSLYWTETTRELFF. The CDR3 region has the DNA TGTGCCAGCAGCTTATATTGGACAGAGACAACGAGGGAGCTGTTTTTT.

This clone has just one count. The rearrangement uses TRBV30 and TRBJ2-3; the match to TRBD2 covers 10 bases. Germline trimming cut 0 bases from V and 6 bases from J; bases unmatched to any gene: 6. The CDR3 totals 15 residues. Per the germline V gene, CDR1 is GTSNPN and CDR2 is SVGIG (reference sequence). For the CDR3, the DNA is TGTGCCTGGAGTGTACTAGCGGGGCCACCCGATACGCAGTATTTT. This translates into CAWSVLAGPPDTQYF.

J is TRBJ1-1 and V is TRBV28, with no clear D. CDR3 length equals 17 residues. The germline V and J ends were trimmed by 5 bases and 4 bases, with 23 bases remaining between them. Germline V gene data show CDR1 as MDHEN and CDR2 as SYDVKM. In DNA, the CDR3 is TGTGCCAGCAGTCTAGACTCCTCGAGGCCAGGTGGCACTGAAGCTTTCTTT. Its translation is CASSLDSSRPGGTEAFF.

This sequence joins TRBV7-9 and TRBJ2-3; D call uncertain. The CDR3 consists of 12 residues. V lost 1 base and J lost 1, with 0 bases in between. The germline CDR1 and CDR2 sequences are SEHNR and FQNEAQ (reference sequence). The DNA for the CDR3 is TGTGCCAGCAGCTTAGGCACAGATACGCAGTATTTT. Translation gives CASSLGTDTQYF.

The chain combines TRBV4-1 with TRBJ1-4; no clear D. The germline V gene has CDR1 MGHRA and CDR2 YSYEKL. The CDR3 has 15 amino acids. The V end was cut by 1 base, the J end by 2 bases, with 8 bases between. The CDR3 loop is CASSQASGTNEKLFF. As DNA, the CDR3 is TGCGCCAGCAGCCAAGCCTCGGGCACTAATGAAAAACTGTTTTTT.

The CDR3 sequence is CASSRVGRTYEQYF. The CDR3 DNA reads TGTGCCAGCAGCAGGGTGGGACGGACCTACGAGCAGTACTTC. The chain joins TRBV6-5 to TRBJ2-7, with D possibly being TRBD1 or TRBD2 (5 bases each). This CDR3 comprises 14 residues. Germline-derived CDR1 and CDR2 are MNHEY and SVGAGI. With 6 bases removed from V and 2 bases from J, the gap between germline ends came to 14 bases.

This clone was recorded a few times. The V call is TRBV6-5, the J call TRBJ1-3; TRBD1 aligns across 7 bases. Germline V gene lookup returns CDR1 MNHEY and CDR2 SVGAGI. The CDR3 sequence is 16 residues long. J was trimmed by 3 bases and V by 4 bases; bases with no gene match: 9. The CDR3 sequence: CASSLRQGRGGNTIYF. The CDR3 DNA follows: TGTGCCAGCAGTTTACGACAGGGTCGAGGTGGAAACACCATATATTTT.

This chain joins TRBV7-9 and TRBJ1-1; D is undetermined. Germline V gene sequence: CDR1 SEHNR, CDR2 FQNEAQ (reference sequence). The CDR3 sequence is 13 residues long. Trimming removed 1 base from V and 6 bases from J, with 9 bases in between. CDR3 coding DNA: TGTGCCAGCAGCTTAGGCTGGGCGCCTGAAGCTTTCTTT. Translated: CASSLGWAPEAFF.

The gene calls are TRBV7-3 and TRBJ2-2; possible D gene TRBD2, 5 bases. Deletions cut 5 bases from V and 6 bases from J, with 7 bases between. The V gene's germline CDR1 is SGHTA and CDR2 FQGTGA. CDR3 length: 12 amino acids. In DNA form, the CDR3 reads TGTGCCAGCAGCAGCGGTTCCGGGGAGCTGTTTTTT. Translated, it gives CASSSGSGELFF.

V gene TRBV6-5 combines with J gene TRBJ1-4; 9 bases fit TRBD1. Germline V lookup: CDR1 MNHEY, CDR2 SVGAGI. V was clipped by 0 bases and J by 6 bases; unmatched bases: 5. CDR3 length equals 16 residues. The CDR3: CASSYSVWDRDEKLFF. The CDR3 DNA sequence: TGTGCCAGCAGTTACTCTGTCTGGGACAGGGATGAAAAACTGTTTTTT.

V gene TRBV6-6 combines with J gene TRBJ2-7; a weak D match, TRBD2 (5 bases). V dropped 0 bases and J dropped 7 bases, with 13 bases sitting between them. The CDR3 totals 14 residues. CDR1 is MNHNY, CDR2 SVGAGI, per germline (reference sequence). The CDR3 protein is CASSYSGDTGEQYF. The CDR3 region has the DNA TGTGCCAGCAGTTACTCTGGGGATACGGGGGAGCAGTACTTC.

This chain links TRBV7-9 with TRBJ1-1; the D is unclear. Trimming stripped 5 bases from V and 4 bases from J, with 8 bases between. Germline V gives CDR1 SEHNR, CDR2 FQNEAQ (reference sequence). This CDR3 spans 12 amino acids. The CDR3 DNA reads as TGTGCCAGCAGCCAGGAGCTCACTGAAGCTTTCTTT. Amino acid sequence: CASSQELTEAFF.